These T cell receptor beta chains were read from a single sample in a study of T cell responses to AZD1222 COVID-19 vaccine. Profiled with immunoSEQ multiplex PCR; TCRdb holds only in-frame clones, not every one. The data show 250,000 to 300,000 clones, 94% seen once. This specimen consisted of peripheral blood, obtained 28 days after the second AZD1222 dose. The receptor source for this set is an adult who received the AZD1222 COVID-19 vaccine. CDR3s include the opening cysteine and the closing phenylalanine or tryptophan. A D gene is named only where the DNA matches it firmly. Part of the rows lack a size; the others show once, few, many or a class for expanded clones.

V gene,D gene,J gene,clone size,CDR3 DNA,CDR3 protein
TRBV5-1,.,TRBJ1-2,.,TGCGCCAGCAGCTTGGACCCGGGTTCCAACTATGGCTACACCTTC,CASSLDPGSNYGYTF
TRBV4-3,.,TRBJ2-5,few,TGCGCCAGCAGCCAAGATAGGCAAGAGACCCAGTACTTC,CASSQDRQETQYF
TRBV9,.,TRBJ1-3,.,TGTGCCAGCTCTCCACTCTCGAACACCATATATTTT,CASSPLSNTIYF
TRBV2,.,TRBJ1-6,once,TGTGCCAGCAGTGAAATGGGACAAAGCCGTTCACCCCTCCACTTT,CASSEMGQSRSPLHF
TRBV30,TRBD2,TRBJ2-7,.,TGTGCCTGGAGTGGGGGACTAGCAGACTACGAGCAGTACTTC,CAWSGGLADYEQYF
TRBV7-9,.,TRBJ2-3,.,TGTGCCAGCAGCTTAGCGGTTCGAGATACGCAGTATTTT,CASSLAVRDTQYF
TRBV3-1/TRBV3-2,.,TRBJ1-2,.,TGTGCCAGCAGCCAACAACGGGGGGGAGTCGACTATGGCTACACCTTC,CASSQQRGGVDYGYTF
TRBV29-1,TRBD2,TRBJ2-7,.,TGCAGCGTTCTGGCTAGCGGGAGGGCCTGGGAGGGAGAGCAGTACTTC,CSVLASGRAWEGEQYF
TRBV11-3,.,TRBJ1-2,.,TGTGCCCCAATGGGCTATGGCTACACCTTC,CAPMGYGYTF
TRBV29-1,TRBD1,TRBJ2-2,.,TGCAGCGTGACAGGGCTCACCGGGGAGCTGTTTTTT,CSVTGLTGELFF
TRBV27,.,TRBJ2-7,.,TGTGCCAGCAGACCTGGACTGGCAAACGAGCAGTACTTC,CASRPGLANEQYF
TRBV7-9,.,TRBJ1-2,once,TGTGCCAGCAGCCCCTGGGACCAGTTGGGCGTCTATGGCTACACCTTC,CASSPWDQLGVYGYTF
TRBV12-3/TRBV12-4,TRBD1,TRBJ2-1,.,TGTGCCAGCAGTTTAGAACACAGGGGGTTCTTC,CASSLEHRGFF
TRBV28,.,TRBJ1-3,.,TGTGCCAGCAGTTTGAACAGTCCCTCTGGAAACACCATATATTTT,CASSLNSPSGNTIYF
TRBV7-6,TRBD1,TRBJ1-1,once,TGTGCCAGCAGCTTAGTGGGGACAGCCAACACTGAAGCTTTCTTT,CASSLVGTANTEAFF
TRBV28,.,TRBJ2-7,.,TGTGCCAGCAGTCCGAGACAGGCTCTCTCCTACGAGCAGTACTTC,CASSPRQALSYEQYF
TRBV9,TRBD2,TRBJ2-1,.,TGTGCCAGCAGCGCCTCTAGCGGGAGGGCCCATGAGCAGTTCTTC,CASSASSGRAHEQFF
TRBV9,.,TRBJ2-6,.,TGTGCCAGCAGCGGCGCTACCGGGGCCAACGTCCTGACTTTC,CASSGATGANVLTF
TRBV27,.,TRBJ1-6,.,TGTGCCAGCAGTTTTCTCCAGGGGAATTCACCCCTCCACTTT,CASSFLQGNSPLHF
TRBV7-2,.,TRBJ2-1,.,TGTGCCAGCAGCTTAAGGCCCGTAAGGGTAAGGGGCAATGAGCAGTTCTTC,CASSLRPVRVRGNEQFF
TRBV12-3/TRBV12-4,.,TRBJ1-2,.,TGTGCCAGCTCCGAGGCAACCTATGGCTACACCTTC,CASSEATYGYTF
TRBV4-1,.,TRBJ2-7,.,TGCGCCAGCAGCCAAGATGTAGAGGCTATAGTCTACGAGCAGTACTTC,CASSQDVEAIVYEQYF
TRBV19,.,TRBJ1-3,.,TGTGCCACCCGACCGCAGAGCTCTGGAAACACCATATATTTT,CATRPQSSGNTIYF
TRBV27,.,TRBJ1-1,.,TGTGCCAGCAGTTTCGGGGGGCTTAGGACTGAAGCTTTCTTT,CASSFGGLRTEAFF
TRBV2,.,TRBJ2-1,once,TGTGCCAGCAGCGTGGGACTTCCGGGATACAATGAGCAGTTCTTC,CASSVGLPGYNEQFF
TRBV12-3/TRBV12-4,.,TRBJ2-2,.,TGTGCCAGTACAGGCACCGGGGAGCTGTTTTTT,CASTGTGELFF
TRBV18,.,TRBJ2-2,few,TGTGCCAGCTCAAAATACACGGCAAAGGGACTTCCGAACACCGGGGAGCTGTTTTTT,CASSKYTAKGLPNTGELFF
TRBV6-5,TRBD2,TRBJ2-1,.,TGTGCCAGCAGTTGGACTAGCGGAGAATACAATGAGCAGTTCTTC,CASSWTSGEYNEQFF
TRBV24-1,TRBD2,TRBJ2-1,.,TGTGCCACCAGTGATTATACTAGCGTGTCCTACAATGAGCAGTTCTTC,CATSDYTSVSYNEQFF
TRBV28,.,TRBJ1-5,.,TGTGCCAGCAGTGTATTGGCCTCCGCGGGCAATCAGCCCCAGCATTTT,CASSVLASAGNQPQHF
TRBV28,.,TRBJ2-4,once,TGTGCCAGCAGTAAGGGACGGTCCAAAAACATTCAGTACTTC,CASSKGRSKNIQYF
TRBV4-2,.,TRBJ1-1,.,TGTGCCAGCAGCCCGGACGGGGACACTGAAGCTTTCTTT,CASSPDGDTEAFF
TRBV4-3,.,TRBJ2-7,.,TGCGCCAGCAGCCAACGAGTGACGGGGTCCGAGCAGTACTTC,CASSQRVTGSEQYF
TRBV5-1,.,TRBJ2-7,.,TGCGCCAGCAGCGAATGGGGGGAGCAGTACTTC,CASSEWGEQYF
TRBV5-1,.,TRBJ1-6,.,TGCGCCAGCAGTACCTCGGGGGCCCCCGATTCACCCCTCCACTTT,CASSTSGAPDSPLHF
TRBV5-5,.,TRBJ2-7,once,TGTGCCAGCAGCTTGGCCGCGGGGTATACCTACGAGCAGTACTTC,CASSLAAGYTYEQYF
TRBV5-1,.,TRBJ1-2,.,TGCGCCAGCAGCTTGGAAGGGGGAGGCTACACCTTC,CASSLEGGGYTF
TRBV9,TRBD2,TRBJ2-5,.,TGTGCCAGCAGCGTTAGCGGGGGCGGGGGGGAGACCCAGTACTTC,CASSVSGGGGETQYF
TRBV5-4,.,TRBJ2-5,.,TGTGCCAGCAGCTTTGGTGGCTTGGCGAGTCCCGAGACCCAGTACTTC,CASSFGGLASPETQYF
TRBV7-6,.,TRBJ2-3,.,TGTGCCAGCAGCTTAGGAGGTCCTCGCCGCACAGATACGCAGTATTTT,CASSLGGPRRTDTQYF
TRBV27,.,TRBJ1-3,.,TGTGCCAGCAGTCCCTCCCAGGGAGGAGGAAACACCATATATTTT,CASSPSQGGGNTIYF
TRBV3-1/TRBV3-2,.,TRBJ1-2,.,TGTGCCAGCAGCCGGGGGTTTTCCGGGGGCTACACCTTC,CASSRGFSGGYTF